This T cell receptor (beta chain) was recovered during a study of T-cell memory formation after mild COVID-19. Study-level points and caveats: Contracting CD4+ clones sat mainly in CM and EM; CD8+ in EMRA.

This CDR3 region has 13 residues. V lost 0 bases and J lost 12, with 15 bases in between. CDR1 KGHSH and CDR2 LQKENI come from the germline V gene. MiXCR, run by TCRdb on the 5' RACE reads, gives a single entry per CDR3 protein. Seen here are roughly 200,000 distinct CDR3 sequences, about a sixth observed once, and the top ten hold roughly 2.4%. Points on this clonotype: Its antigen is unidentified.

The genes are TRBV18 and TRBJ2-7; D is perhaps TRBD1 or TRBD2 (6 bases each). The specimen sequenced was PBMCs or a T cell subset sorted from them (not recorded which). This receptor was identified in an adult woman who had mild COVID-19 (a few samples of this study predate the infection). Cell type and time point are not known. The CDR3 loop reads CASSPPGGREWYF. For the CDR3, the DNA is TGTGCCAGCTCACCACCTGGGGGGCGAGAATGGTACTTC.